Each of the 5 T cell receptor beta chains below was sequenced from the same sample in a study of metastatic and nonmetastatic thyroid tumors. TCRdb re-clonotyped the PCR reads through MiXCR. The table includes fewer than 50,000 clones, approximately 15% detected once. No patient had received any treatment before thyroid surgery. Sequencing input: blood. These receptors originate from a female donor with papillary thyroid cancer or a benign thyroid nodule (not recorded which). Some clones in this sample may be carry-over from other donors' samples.

This clone has at least ten counts. The CDR3 coding sequence is TGTGCCAGCAGTGGACCGGGACACGAGTACTTC. It is translated as CASSGPGHEYF. The V and J genes are TRBV6-1 and TRBJ2-4; D is possibly TRBD1 (6 bases). The CDR3 is 11 residues long. Trimming cost V 4 bases and J 14 bases, with 12 bases left between them. From germline, CDR1 is MNHNS and CDR2 SASEGT.

This clone was detected many times. V is TRBV25-1 and J is TRBJ1-3; D remains ambiguous. From germline, CDR1 is MGHDK and CDR2 SYGVNS. There are 15 residues in the CDR3. The V end lost 3 bases, the J end lost 0 bases, and 9 bases lay between the germline ends. CDR3: CASSEPGASGNTIYF. The CDR3 nucleotides read TGTGCCAGCAGTGAGCCAGGAGCCTCTGGAAACACCATATATTTT.

In its sample, this clone was seen many times. This chain joins TRBV19 and TRBJ1-6; maybe TRBD1 (6 bases). V was pared by 5 bases and J by 7 bases, with 12 bases between. CDR1 LNHDA and CDR2 SQIVND come from the germline V gene (reference sequence). The CDR3 runs 14 residues. The CDR3 sequence: CASSSTGSNSPLHF. The CDR3 nucleotides read TGTGCCAGTAGTTCCACAGGGAGCAATTCACCCCTCCACTTT.

This clone was picked up many times. V usage is TRBV5-6 and J usage is TRBJ2-1; TRBD2 aligns across 9 bases. Germline values: CDR1 SGHDT, CDR2 YYEEEE. The length of the CDR3 is 15 residues. V lost 0 bases and J lost 5; bases outside the gene matches: 3. DNA of the CDR3: TGTGCCAGCAGCTTGGTTGGCGGGAGGGACAATGAGCAGTTCTTC. This encodes CASSLVGGRDNEQFF.

The rearrangement joins TRBV6-1 to TRBJ1-1, with 8 bases that match TRBD1. V shed 6 bases and J 6 bases; nucleotides not matched to a gene: 12. The CDR3 length is 15 residues. Per the germline V gene, CDR1 is MNHNS and CDR2 is SASEGT. The CDR3 coding sequence is TGTGCCAGCAGGGCCTCCGTGACAGGGGTCCCTGAAGCTTTCTTT. As protein: CASRASVTGVPEAFF.